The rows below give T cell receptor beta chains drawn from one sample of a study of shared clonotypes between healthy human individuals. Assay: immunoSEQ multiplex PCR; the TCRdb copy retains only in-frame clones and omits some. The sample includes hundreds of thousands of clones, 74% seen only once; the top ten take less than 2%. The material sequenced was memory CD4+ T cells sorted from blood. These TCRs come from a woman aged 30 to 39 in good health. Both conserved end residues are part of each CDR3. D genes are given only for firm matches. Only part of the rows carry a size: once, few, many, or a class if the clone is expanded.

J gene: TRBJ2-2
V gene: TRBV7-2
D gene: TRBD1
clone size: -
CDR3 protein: CASSLDGRGRYTGELFF
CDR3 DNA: TGTGCCAGCAGCTTAGATGGCAGGGGGCGATATACCGGGGAGCTGTTTTTT

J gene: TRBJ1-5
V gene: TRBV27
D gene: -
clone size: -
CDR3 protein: CASSARPGRSALNGNQPQHF
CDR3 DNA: TGTGCCAGCTCCGCTCGCCCGGGACGGTCAGCCTTGAACGGCAATCAGCCCCAGCATTTT

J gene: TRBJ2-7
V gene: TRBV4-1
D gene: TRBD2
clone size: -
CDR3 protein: CASSQDLWEGNEQYF
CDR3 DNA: TGCGCCAGCAGCCAAGATCTGTGGGAGGGCAACGAGCAGTACTTC

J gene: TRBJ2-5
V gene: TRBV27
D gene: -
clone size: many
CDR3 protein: CASSATLWQVETQYF
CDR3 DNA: TGTGCCAGCAGTGCCACCCTGTGGCAGGTTGAGACCCAGTACTTC

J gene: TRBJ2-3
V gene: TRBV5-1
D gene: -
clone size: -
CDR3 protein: CASSWGSMPGEGTQYF
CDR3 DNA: TGCGCCAGCAGCTGGGGCTCTATGCCAGGGGAAGGTACGCAGTATTTT

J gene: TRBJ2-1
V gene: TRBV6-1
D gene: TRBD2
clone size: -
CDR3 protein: CASSGRAGGQGEQFF
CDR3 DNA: TGTGCCAGCAGTGGGAGAGCGGGAGGGCAGGGTGAGCAGTTCTTC

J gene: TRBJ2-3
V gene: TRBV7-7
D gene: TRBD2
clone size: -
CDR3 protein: CASSRTSGSTDTQYF
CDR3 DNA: TGTGCCAGCAGCCGGACTAGCGGGAGCACAGATACGCAGTATTTT

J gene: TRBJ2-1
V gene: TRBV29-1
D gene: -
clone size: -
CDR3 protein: CSVVVGASSYNEQFF
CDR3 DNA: TGCAGCGTTGTGGTAGGGGCCAGCTCCTACAATGAGCAGTTCTTC

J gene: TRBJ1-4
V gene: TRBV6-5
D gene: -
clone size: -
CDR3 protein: CASSPDRGPAEKLFF
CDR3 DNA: TGTGCCAGCAGTCCGGACCGGGGCCCGGCAGAAAAACTGTTTTTT

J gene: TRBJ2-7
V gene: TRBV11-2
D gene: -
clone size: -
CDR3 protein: CATGSNSYEQYF
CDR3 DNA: TGTGCCACGGGTTCTAACTCCTACGAGCAGTACTTC

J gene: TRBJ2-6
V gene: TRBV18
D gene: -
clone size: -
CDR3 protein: CASSPRLGPSGANVLTF
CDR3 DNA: TGTGCCAGCTCACCACGTTTAGGCCCCTCTGGGGCCAACGTCCTGACTTTC

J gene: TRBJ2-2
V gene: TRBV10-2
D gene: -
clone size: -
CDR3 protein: CASSGPYRANTGELFF
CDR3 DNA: TGCGCCAGCAGTGGGCCGTACAGGGCAAACACCGGGGAGCTGTTTTTT

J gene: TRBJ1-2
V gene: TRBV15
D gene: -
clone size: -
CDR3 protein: CATSSEHGSRGYTF
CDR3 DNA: TGTGCCACCAGCAGTGAGCATGGAAGCCGGGGCTACACCTTC

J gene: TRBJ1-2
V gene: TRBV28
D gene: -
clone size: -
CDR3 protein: CASKSSGLTGYTF
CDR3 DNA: TGTGCCAGCAAGTCTTCGGGTCTGACAGGCTACACCTTC

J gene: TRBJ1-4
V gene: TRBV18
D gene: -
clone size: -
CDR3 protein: CASSPGQREKLFF
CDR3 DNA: TGTGCCAGCTCACCAGGACAGAGGGAAAAACTGTTTTTT

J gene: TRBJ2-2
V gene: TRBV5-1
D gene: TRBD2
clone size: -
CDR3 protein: CASSSGLAGMNTGELFF
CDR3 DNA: TGCGCCAGCAGCTCGGGACTAGCCGGGATGAACACCGGGGAGCTGTTTTTT

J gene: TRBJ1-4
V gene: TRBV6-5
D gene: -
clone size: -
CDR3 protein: CARKAGATNEKLFF
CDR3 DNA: TGTGCCAGGAAGGCAGGAGCAACTAATGAAAAACTGTTTTTT